The next 21 T cell receptor beta chains were all read from a single sample in a study of blood T cell repertoires in COVID-19. The repertoire was sequenced with immunoSEQ multiplex PCR; TCRdb's copy has only in-frame clones and lacks some. This table has about 170,000 clones, 65% to 85% appearing once. The sample taken for sequencing was peripheral blood. These TCRs come from a man aged 65 to 85 with active or convalescent COVID-19.

Ten or more counts support this clone. The chain employs TRBV5-1 and TRBJ1-1; 7 nucleotides line up with TRBD1. The germline V gene encodes CDR1 SGHRS and CDR2 YFSETQ. V gave up 0 bases and J gave up 4 bases; unmatched junction bases: 3. The CDR3 covers 14 residues. CDR3: CASSLGAGGTEAFF. In DNA, the CDR3 is TGCGCCAGCAGCTTGGGGGCAGGGGGCACTGAAGCTTTCTTT. The complete variable domain, with remaining parts taken from reference TRBV5-1 and TRBJ1-1, reads KAGVTQTPRYLIKTRGQQVTLSCSPISGHRSVSWYQQTPGQGLQFLFEYFSETQRNKGNFPGRFSGRQFSNSRSEMNVSTLELGDSALYLCASSLGAGGTEAFFGQGTRLTVV.

This sequence joins TRBV3-1 (or the pseudogene TRBV3-2) and TRBJ2-7, with 12 nucleotides matching TRBD1. CDR3 length equals 15 residues. The junction had 6 bases not matched to a gene; V was cut back by 4 bases and J by 5 bases. The germline gives CDR1 LGHDT, CDR2 YNNKEL (reference sequence). This CDR3 reads CASSPRDRGPHEQYF. For the CDR3, the DNA is TGTGCCAGCAGCCCCCGGGACAGGGGGCCCCACGAGCAGTACTTC.

The rearrangement joins TRBV27 to TRBJ1-1, with 7 bases aligning to TRBD1. Losses at the gene ends were 2 bases for V and 10 bases for J; bases not matched to a gene: 7. Per germline, CDR1 MNHEY and CDR2 SMNVEV (reference sequence). The CDR3 spans 13 residues. CDR3 nucleotides: TGTGCCAGCAGTTTAACCACCAGGGGGGTAGCTTTCTTT. This encodes CASSLTTRGVAFF.

This chain connects TRBV5-1 to TRBJ1-1; D uncertain. This CDR3 contains 13 residues. Germline V CDR1 and CDR2: SGHRS, YFSETQ. With 0 bases removed from V and 7 bases from J, the gap between germline ends came to 10 bases. The CDR3 region is CASSLEGRGEAFF. The CDR3 nucleotides are TGCGCCAGCAGCTTGGAAGGACGGGGTGAAGCTTTCTTT.

This clone came up a few times. V usage is TRBV5-1 and J usage is TRBJ2-1; 7 nucleotides agree with TRBD1. The junction had 11 bases not matched to a gene; V was cut back by 0 bases and J by 5 bases. In germline, CDR1 is SGHRS, CDR2 YFSETQ. CDR3 length equals 17 residues. The CDR3 region is CASSLERLGQPHNEQFF. CDR3 DNA: TGCGCCAGCAGCTTGGAACGATTGGGACAGCCACACAATGAGCAGTTCTTC.

The chain combines TRBV6-5 with TRBJ1-6, with a tentative D call TRBD1 (6 bases). The V gene lost 4 bases and the J gene lost 5 bases, with 12 bases spanning the gap. Germline V lookup: CDR1 MNHEY, CDR2 SVGAGI. This CDR3 contains 15 residues. CDR3 amino acids: CASSWSRGDNSPLHF. CDR3 bases: TGTGCCAGCAGTTGGAGCAGGGGCGATAATTCACCCCTCCACTTT.

The chain carries TRBV27 and TRBJ1-1; D uncertain. Per germline, CDR1 MNHEY and CDR2 SMNVEV (reference sequence). V shed 8 bases and J shed 2 bases, with 12 bases lying between them. The CDR3 is made up of 13 amino acids. Here the CDR3 DNA reads TGTGCCAGCTCTGGCCATCCAAACACTGAAGCTTTCTTT. Amino acid sequence: CASSGHPNTEAFF.

This chain uses TRBV7-2 with TRBJ1-3; D is unclear. Germline CDR1 is SGHTA and CDR2 is FQGNSA. The V and J ends lost 2 bases and 3 bases respectively, with 11 bases between them. There are 15 residues in the CDR3. The CDR3 DNA reads TGTGCCAGCAGCTTAATGGGGAGCTTTGGAAACACCATATATTTT. As protein: CASSLMGSFGNTIYF. The entire variable domain, with the rest obtained from reference TRBV7-2 and TRBJ1-3, is as follows: GAGVSQSPSNKVTEKGKDVELRCDPISGHTALYWYRQSLGQGLEFLIYFQGNSAPDKSGLPSDRFSAERTGGSVSTLTIQRTQQEDSAVYLCASSLMGSFGNTIYFGEGSWLTVV.

This chain joins TRBV18 and TRBJ2-1; 7 nucleotides match TRBD2. Germline-derived CDR1 and CDR2 are KGHSH and LQKENI. The CDR3 consists of 11 residues. V dropped 8 bases and J dropped 7; count of bases not matched to a gene: 2. The chain's CDR3 is CASQGGNEQFF. As DNA, the CDR3 is TGTGCCAGCCAGGGAGGGAATGAGCAGTTCTTC.

The J gene is TRBJ1-1, the V gene TRBV28; 7 nucleotides match TRBD1. CDR1 and CDR2 from the germline V gene are MDHEN and SYDVKM. Trimming cost V 5 bases and J 11 bases; bases outside gene matches: 11. The CDR3 spans 13 residues. The CDR3 is CASSPIQGFQAFF. The DNA of the CDR3 is TGTGCCAGCAGTCCTATACAGGGGTTTCAGGCTTTCTTT.

The V and J genes are TRBV19 and TRBJ2-7; TRBD2 aligns across 7 bases. This CDR3 is built from 11 residues. V lost 10 bases, J lost 7 bases, and 7 bases stayed unmatched. Germline lookup yields CDR1 LNHDA and CDR2 SQIVND (reference sequence). CDR3 protein: CATQRGVEQYF. CDR3 nucleotides: TGTGCCACCCAACGGGGGGTTGAGCAGTACTTC.

J is TRBJ1-2 and V is TRBV28; 7 bases fit TRBD1. V lost 4 bases, J lost 3 bases, and 2 bases stayed unmatched. CDR1 and CDR2 (germline): MDHEN, SYDVKM. There are 13 residues in the CDR3. CDR3 DNA sequence: TGTGCCAGCAGTTCCGACAGGGACTATGGCTACACCTTC. Translated: CASSSDRDYGYTF.

This clone was detected only once. The V and J genes are TRBV4-3 and TRBJ2-7, with D possibly being TRBD2 (5 bases). Germline V lookup: CDR1 LGHNA, CDR2 YSLEER. Trimming took 0 bases from V and 6 from J, leaving 21 bases between them. This CDR3 comprises 17 residues. The CDR3 DNA reads as TGCGCCAGCAGCCAAGAAGGAGGTTATCCCCCTCCCTGCGAGCAGTACTTC. This codes for CASSQEGGYPPPCEQYF.

J is TRBJ2-7 and V is TRBV5-1, with D uncertain. Deletions cut 0 bases from V and 4 bases from J, with 11 bases between. This CDR3 contains 14 residues. The germline V gene has CDR1 SGHRS and CDR2 YFSETQ. CDR3 amino acids: CASSLAGPQYEQYF. The CDR3 region has the DNA TGCGCCAGCAGCTTGGCTGGTCCACAATACGAGCAGTACTTC.

The table lists this clone with a count of one. The chain joins TRBV5-1 to TRBJ2-2; no clear D. The CDR3 extends over 15 amino acids. The V and J ends lost 4 bases and 5 bases respectively, with 15 bases between them. CDR1 SGHRS and CDR2 YFSETQ come from the germline V gene. The DNA of the CDR3 is TGCGCCAGCAGCCTCCGGGTAACACGGACCGGGGAGCTGTTTTTT. It yields the protein CASSLRVTRTGELFF.

This clone was seen a single time. V usage is TRBV18 and J usage is TRBJ2-3, with 11 bases matching TRBD1. CDR1 is KGHSH, CDR2 LQKENI, per germline. With 3 bases clipped from V and 4 bases from J, the junction kept 6 bases outside the gene matches. The CDR3 spans 16 residues. The CDR3 spells CASSPRTGGGPDTQYF. Here the CDR3 DNA reads TGTGCCAGCTCACCCCGGACAGGGGGCGGCCCAGATACGCAGTATTTT. Together with reference TRBV18 and TRBJ2-3, the CDR3 gives the full variable domain: NAGVMQNPRHLVRRRGQEARLRCSPMKGHSHVYWYRQLPEEGLKFMVYLQKENIIDESGMPKERFSAEFPKEGPSILRIQQVVRGDSAAYFCASSPRTGGGPDTQYFGPGTRLTVL.

This chain connects TRBV7-3 to TRBJ2-3, with 7 bases that match TRBD2. V lost 8 bases and J lost 6; bases outside the gene matches: 8. The CDR3 consists of 13 residues. Germline-derived CDR1 and CDR2 are SGHTA and FQGTGA. The CDR3 sequence: CASQQPGGDTQYF. For the CDR3, the DNA is TGTGCCAGCCAGCAGCCCGGGGGGGATACGCAGTATTTT.

J is TRBJ2-7 and V is TRBV12-5, with 13 bases identical to TRBD2. The CDR3 totals 15 residues. Germline trimming cut 6 bases from V and 4 bases from J; bases unmatched to any gene: 6. Germline V lookup: CDR1 LGHNT, CDR2 FRNRAP. The CDR3 DNA follows: TGTGCTAGTGGAGCGGGACTAGCGGGGATTTACGAGCAGTACTTC. It codes for CASGAGLAGIYEQYF. Looking up the rest from reference TRBV12-5 and TRBJ2-7 gives the full variable domain: DARVTQTPRHKVTEMGQEVTMRCQPILGHNTVFWYRQTMMQGLELLAYFRNRAPLDDSGMPKDRFSAEMPDATLATLKIQPSEPRDSAVYFCASGAGLAGIYEQYFGPGTRLTVT.

This chain joins TRBV4-3 and TRBJ1-5; D is unclear. The CDR3 is made up of 15 amino acids. V was clipped by 0 bases and J by 7 bases, with 13 bases between them. Germline V gene sequence: CDR1 LGHNA, CDR2 YSLEER. The CDR3 DNA is TGCGCCAGCAGCCAAGAGGCAGGCCGGGAACAGCCCCAGCATTTT. Amino acid sequence: CASSQEAGREQPQHF.

V and J are TRBV2 and TRBJ1-6, with D perhaps TRBD1 (5 bases). The CDR3 contains 13 residues. The V gene lost 3 bases and the J gene lost 7 bases, with 7 bases spanning the gap. Germline CDR1 reads SNHLY; CDR2 reads FYNNEI. The CDR3 DNA reads as TGTGCCAGCAGTGAGGAGGGGAATTCACCCCTCCACTTT. It codes for CASSEEGNSPLHF.

The chain couples TRBV15 to TRBJ1-6; 7 bases are a match to TRBD1. The trim removed 0 bases at V and 10 bases at J, leaving 6 bases unmatched. CDR3 length: 15 amino acids. The germline gives CDR1 LNHNV, CDR2 YYDKDF (reference sequence). CDR3 nucleotide sequence: TGTGCCACCAGCAGAGATTTGGGGGACAGCTCACCCCTCCACTTT. Translating gives CATSRDLGDSSPLHF.